These T cell receptor beta chains were read from a single sample in a study of beta chain features in type 1 diabetes. The table came from immunoSEQ multiplex PCR; TCRdb's copy has only in-frame clones and leaves some out. The sample has around 330,000 clones, more than 9.5% seen once; the top ten hold roughly 0.016%. Sequenced material: naive CD4+ T cells from blood. These TCRs come from a woman younger than 45 in good health. The CDR3 runs from the conserved cysteine through the conserved F or W. The D gene is left open where the match is weak. Size is stated for part of the rows, as once, few or many counts, or as a class when the clone is expanded.

V: TRBV27
size: few
D: .
J: TRBJ2-7
DNA: TGTGCCAGCAGGGGGTTAGCGGAAACCTACGAGCAGTACTTC
CDR3: CASRGLAETYEQYF

V: TRBV27
size: .
D: TRBD1
J: TRBJ2-3
DNA: TGTGCCAGCAGCCGACAGGGTAGCATTGATACGCAGTATTTT
CDR3: CASSRQGSIDTQYF

V: TRBV6-6
size: .
D: TRBD2
J: TRBJ2-1
DNA: TGTGCCAGCAGTTATTCCGGACTAGACAATGAGCAGTTCTTC
CDR3: CASSYSGLDNEQFF

V: TRBV9
size: few
D: TRBD2
J: TRBJ2-7
DNA: TGTGCCAGCAGCGTAGACGGGACTATCTACGAGCAGTACTTC
CDR3: CASSVDGTIYEQYF

V: TRBV29-1
size: .
D: .
J: TRBJ1-1
DNA: TGCAGCGCCATCAGGGAGGTGAGGACTGAAGCTTTCTTT
CDR3: CSAIREVRTEAFF

V: TRBV2
size: few
D: TRBD1
J: TRBJ2-5
DNA: TGTGCCAGCAGTGAAGCCAGGACAGGACAAGAGACCCAGTACTTC
CDR3: CASSEARTGQETQYF

V: TRBV30
size: .
D: .
J: TRBJ2-7
DNA: TGTGCCTGGAGTGCCTTCTACGAGCAGTACTTC
CDR3: CAWSAFYEQYF

V: TRBV2
size: .
D: .
J: TRBJ2-6
DNA: TGTGCCAGCACTCCACAAACCTCTGGGGCCAACGTCCTGACTTTC
CDR3: CASTPQTSGANVLTF

V: TRBV11-2
size: .
D: TRBD2
J: TRBJ2-1
DNA: TGTGCCAGCAGCACATTAGCGGGACACAATGAGCAGTTCTTC
CDR3: CASSTLAGHNEQFF

V: TRBV27
size: few
D: .
J: TRBJ1-5
DNA: TGTGCCAGCAGTTTAAGGGCAGGGGATCAGCCCCAGCATTTT
CDR3: CASSLRAGDQPQHF

V: TRBV15
size: few
D: TRBD2
J: TRBJ2-1
DNA: TGTGCCACCAGCACCGGGACTAGCGGGAGAAGGGCCAATGAGCAGTTCTTC
CDR3: CATSTGTSGRRANEQFF

V: TRBV30
size: few
D: .
J: TRBJ1-1
DNA: TGTGCCTGGTCGACAAAGGCAAACACTGAAGCTTTCTTT
CDR3: CAWSTKANTEAFF

V: TRBV14
size: few
D: .
J: TRBJ1-4
DNA: TGTGCCAGCACGCGCGCATCTGGTGAAAAACTGTTTTTT
CDR3: CASTRASGEKLFF

V: TRBV20-1
size: few
D: .
J: TRBJ1-1
DNA: TGCAGTGCTAGAGATCAGGTTGGAGCTTTCTTT
CDR3: CSARDQVGAFF

V: TRBV4-2
size: few
D: .
J: TRBJ2-5
DNA: TGTGCCAGCAGCCAAGATCTGCTAGCCCAAGAGACCCAGTACTTC
CDR3: CASSQDLLAQETQYF

V: TRBV30
size: .
D: .
J: TRBJ2-7
DNA: TGTGCCTGGAGTGGGGTGGGCAAGACCTACGAGCAGTACTTC
CDR3: CAWSGVGKTYEQYF

V: TRBV7-9
size: .
D: TRBD1
J: TRBJ1-1
DNA: TGTGCCAGCAGCCCAAACCTACAGGGGGTTAACACTGAAGCTTTCTTT
CDR3: CASSPNLQGVNTEAFF

V: TRBV5-4
size: .
D: TRBD2
J: TRBJ2-1
DNA: TGTGCCAGCAGCTGGGAGCTAGCGGCCTACAATGAGCAGTTCTTC
CDR3: CASSWELAAYNEQFF

V: TRBV28
size: few
D: .
J: TRBJ1-2
DNA: TGTGCCAGCAGTTTGACAGGTTCCATTGACTACACCTTC
CDR3: CASSLTGSIDYTF

V: TRBV15
size: .
D: TRBD1
J: TRBJ1-2
DNA: TGTGCCACCAGCAGGGACAGGGGGCTTCATGGCTACACCTTC
CDR3: CATSRDRGLHGYTF

V: TRBV28
size: few
D: .
J: TRBJ1-1
DNA: TGTGCCAGCAGTCTGGTGTTGGGGGCCATGGACACTGAAGCTTTCTTT
CDR3: CASSLVLGAMDTEAFF

V: TRBV19
size: few
D: .
J: TRBJ2-1
DNA: TGTGCCACCCAACCCAGGGGATTAGGCTCCTACAATGAGCAGTTCTTC
CDR3: CATQPRGLGSYNEQFF